This T cell receptor (beta chain) was observed in a study of blood T cell repertoires in COVID-19. The data were produced by immunoSEQ multiplex PCR, yet TCRdb's version contains in-frame clones alone and is incomplete. The table includes 120,000 to 150,000 clones, over 75% detected once. Germline CDR1 reads SNHLY; CDR2 reads FYNNEI. Between the trimmed V and J ends, which lost 4 bases and 1 base, there was a span of 8 bases. The CDR3 loop spans 15 amino acids. The sample consisted of peripheral blood. The TCR sequence derives from a woman aged 55-69 years with COVID-19, enrolled during active disease. V and J are TRBV2 and TRBJ2-6; D remains ambiguous. Here the CDR3 DNA reads TGTGCCAGCAGTGCAGCTCAATCTGGGGCCAACGTCCTGACTTTC. Translated, it gives CASSAAQSGANVLTF.